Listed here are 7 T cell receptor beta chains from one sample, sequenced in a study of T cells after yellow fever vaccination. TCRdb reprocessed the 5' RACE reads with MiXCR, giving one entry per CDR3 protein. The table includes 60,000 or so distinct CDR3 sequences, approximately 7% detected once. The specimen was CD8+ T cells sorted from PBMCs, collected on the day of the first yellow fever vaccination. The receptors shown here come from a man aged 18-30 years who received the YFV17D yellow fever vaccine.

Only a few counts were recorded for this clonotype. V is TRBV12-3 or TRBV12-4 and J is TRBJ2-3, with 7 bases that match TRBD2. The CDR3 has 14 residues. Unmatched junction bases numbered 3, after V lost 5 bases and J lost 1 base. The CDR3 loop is CASSPSGGTDTQYF. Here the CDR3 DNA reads TGTGCCAGCAGTCCCAGCGGGGGCACAGATACGCAGTATTTT.

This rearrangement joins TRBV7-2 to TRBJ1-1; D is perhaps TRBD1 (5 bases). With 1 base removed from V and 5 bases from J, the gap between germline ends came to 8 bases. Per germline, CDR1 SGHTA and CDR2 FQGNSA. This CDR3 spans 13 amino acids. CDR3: CASSLEGWTEAFF. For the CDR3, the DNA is TGTGCCAGCAGCTTAGAGGGGTGGACTGAAGCTTTCTTT.

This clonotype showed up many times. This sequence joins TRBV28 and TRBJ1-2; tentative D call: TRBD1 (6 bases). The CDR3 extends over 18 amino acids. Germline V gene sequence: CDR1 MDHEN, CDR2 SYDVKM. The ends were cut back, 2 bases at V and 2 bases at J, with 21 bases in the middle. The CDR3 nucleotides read TGTGCCAGCAGTTTACGGGGGCCAGGTGCCTCGACCAACTATGGCTACACCTTC. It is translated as CASSLRGPGASTNYGYTF.

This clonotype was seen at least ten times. The CDR3 nucleotides read TGTGCCAGCAGTTTACTATCCGGAGGGAGTCCCTCCTACAATGAGCAGTTCTTC. Amino acids: CASSLLSGGSPSYNEQFF. The chain combines TRBV28 with TRBJ2-1; perhaps TRBD2 as D (6 bases). CDR1 and CDR2 (germline): MDHEN, SYDVKM. The germline V and J ends were trimmed by 2 bases and 0 bases, with 17 bases remaining between them. This CDR3 contains 18 residues.

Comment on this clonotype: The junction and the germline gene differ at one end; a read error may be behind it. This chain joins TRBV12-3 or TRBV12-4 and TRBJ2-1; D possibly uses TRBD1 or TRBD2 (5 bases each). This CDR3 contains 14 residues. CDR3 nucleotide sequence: TGTGACAGCAGCTACCCGGGACGGAACAATGAGCAGTTCTTC. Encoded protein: CDSSYPGRNNEQFF.

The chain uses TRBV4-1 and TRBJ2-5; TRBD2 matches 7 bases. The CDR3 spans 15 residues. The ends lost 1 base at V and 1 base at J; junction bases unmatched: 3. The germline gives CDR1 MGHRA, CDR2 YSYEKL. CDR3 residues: CASSQGGGFQETQYF. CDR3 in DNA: TGCGCCAGCAGCCAAGGGGGGGGATTCCAAGAGACCCAGTACTTC.

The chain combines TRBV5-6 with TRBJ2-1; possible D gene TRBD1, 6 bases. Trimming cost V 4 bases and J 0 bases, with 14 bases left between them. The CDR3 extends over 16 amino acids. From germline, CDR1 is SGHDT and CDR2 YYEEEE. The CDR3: CASSEPQGPSYNEQFF. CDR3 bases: TGTGCCAGCAGCGAGCCGCAGGGGCCCTCCTACAATGAGCAGTTCTTC.